Each of the 27 T cell receptor beta chains below was sequenced from the same sample in a study of radiation and T cells in renal cell carcinoma. Time point described: blood 2 weeks post-SBRT. Treatment indicated: 15 Gy SBRT to primary tumor, nephrectomy 4 weeks later. Clones were read by immunoSEQ multiplex PCR, and TCRdb kept only the in-frame ones, dropping some. The table has some 130,000 clones, approximately 75% seen once. Sequenced material: blood, taken from a patient whose treatment included radiotherapy and nephrectomy. The receptors derive from a woman aged 60-70 years with renal cell carcinoma.

This clone was counted only a few times. V and J are TRBV21-1 and TRBJ1-1; the table's TRBD1 call for D was not verified on the DNA. TRBV21-1 is a pseudogene locus. The length of the CDR3 is 14 residues. The CDR3 region has the DNA TGTGCCAGCAGCAAAGGCACAGCCAACACTGAAGCTTTCTTT. Protein: CASSKGTANTEAFF.

The chain uses TRBV5-4 and TRBJ1-3; D may be TRBD1 (6 bases). This CDR3 has 17 residues. V was shortened by 0 bases and J by 0 bases, with 13 bases between the two germline ends. Looked up from germline, CDR1 is SGHNT and CDR2 is YYREEE (reference sequence). The CDR3 reads CASSLAGGVNSGNTIYF. CDR3 in DNA: TGTGCCAGCAGCTTGGCCGGGGGCGTAAACTCTGGAAACACCATATATTTT.

The V gene is TRBV6-4, the J gene TRBJ2-3; TRBD2 agrees at 7 bases. Germline CDR1 MRHNA, CDR2 SNTAGT. The CDR3 length is 15 residues. J was trimmed by 2 bases and V by 2 bases; bases with no gene match: 4. CDR3 sequence reads: CASSDRGSPTDTQYF. CDR3 nucleotide sequence: TGTGCCAGCAGTGACCGCGGGAGCCCCACAGATACGCAGTATTTT.

This chain uses TRBV6-5 with TRBJ2-5, with a tentative D call TRBD1 (6 bases). V gave up 6 bases and J gave up 4 bases, with 15 bases separating them. Germline loops: CDR1 MNHEY, CDR2 SVGAGI. This CDR3 has 14 residues. The CDR3 spells CASSPNRVRETQYF. The CDR3 nucleotides read TGTGCCAGCAGCCCTAACAGGGTTCGAGAGACCCAGTACTTC.

In this sample, this clone turned up a few times. The J gene is TRBJ2-7, the V gene TRBV6-5; tentatively, D is TRBD1 or TRBD2 (6 bases each). The CDR3 contains 14 residues. CDR1 and CDR2 (germline): MNHEY, SVGAGI. V lost 7 bases and J lost 2, with 15 bases in between. The CDR3 sequence is CASNLERGAYEQYF. As DNA, the CDR3 is TGTGCCAGCAACCTCGAAAGGGGGGCCTACGAGCAGTACTTC.

The rearrangement uses TRBV27 and TRBJ2-7; D remains unclear. The CDR3 is 15 residues long. Trimming shortened V by 2 bases and J by 6 bases, and 17 bases separated the two germline ends. CDR1 is MNHEY and CDR2 is SMNVEV in the germline V gene (reference sequence). The CDR3 region has the DNA TGTGCCAGCAGTTTAAATCTTGGTAAGCCTTTCGAGCAGTACTTC. It codes for CASSLNLGKPFEQYF.

V and J are TRBV7-9 and TRBJ1-6, with no clear D. Trimming removed 7 bases at V and 0 bases at J, with 19 bases between. The CDR3 has 18 amino acids. Germline CDR1 reads SEHNR; CDR2 reads FQNEAQ (reference sequence). CDR3 nucleotides: TGTGCCAGCATGGACGCGGACTCTATGAGCTCCTATAATTCACCCCTCCACTTT. As protein: CASMDADSMSSYNSPLHF.

The gene calls are TRBV6-6 and TRBJ2-7; D gene unclear. The CDR3 spans 11 residues. V lost 9 bases to trimming and J lost 4 bases, with 10 bases between them. Germline V lookup: CDR1 MNHNY, CDR2 SVGAGI (reference sequence). DNA for the CDR3: TGTGCCAGTACGTTTGAATACGAGCAGTACTTC. It encodes CASTFEYEQYF.

This rearrangement joins TRBV28 to TRBJ1-1, with no clear D. V lost 2 bases, J lost 0 bases, and 10 bases lay in between. The CDR3 sequence is 15 residues long. Per the germline V gene, CDR1 is MDHEN and CDR2 is SYDVKM. CDR3 residues: CASSLRTVVNTEAFF. CDR3 bases: TGTGCCAGCAGTTTACGGACGGTAGTGAACACTGAAGCTTTCTTT. Full variable domain (outside the CDR3, taken from reference TRBV28 and TRBJ1-1): DVKVTQSSRYLVKRTGEKVFLECVQDMDHENMFWYRQDPGLGLRLIYFSYDVKMKEKGDIPEGYSVSREKKERFSLILESASTNQTSMYLCASSLRTVVNTEAFFGQGTRLTVV.

V is TRBV28 and J is TRBJ1-5; 12 bases are shared with TRBD1. The germline V gene has CDR1 MDHEN and CDR2 SYDVKM. The CDR3 extends over 14 amino acids. V gave up 8 bases and J gave up 7 bases; unmatched junction bases: 6. CDR3 loop: CASVRDRGLQPQHF. The CDR3 coding sequence is TGTGCCAGCGTCCGGGACAGGGGGCTCCAGCCCCAGCATTTT.

A few counts support this clone. V gene TRBV7-9 combines with J gene TRBJ1-3; D not resolved. The CDR3 runs to 16 residues. Germline CDR1 is SEHNR and CDR2 is FQNEAQ (reference sequence). V shed 5 bases and J shed 0 bases, with 14 bases lying between them. The CDR3 loop is CASSPWSYDSGNTIYF. The CDR3 DNA reads as TGTGCCAGCAGCCCATGGTCCTACGACTCTGGAAACACCATATATTTT.

The chain uses TRBV11-1 and TRBJ2-3; 11 bases match TRBD2. The CDR3 has 15 amino acids. The germline V gene has CDR1 SGHAT and CDR2 FQDESV (reference sequence). Trimming took 5 bases from V and 2 from J; bases not matched to a gene: 3. In DNA form, the CDR3 reads TGTGCCAGCAGCGGTAGCGGGAGGGACACAGATACGCAGTATTTT. Translation: CASSGSGRDTDTQYF. The entire variable domain, with the rest obtained from reference TRBV11-1 and TRBJ2-3, is as follows: EAEVAQSPRYKITEKSQAVAFWCDPISGHATLYWYRQILGQGPELLVQFQDESVVDDSQLPKDRFSAERLKGVDSTLKIQPAELGDSAMYLCASSGSGRDTDTQYFGPGTRLTVL.

This clone was recorded a few times. This sequence joins TRBV7-3 and TRBJ1-1; no clear D gene. CDR1 and CDR2 from the germline V gene are SGHTA and FQGTGA. V lost 4 bases to trimming and J lost 8 bases, with 11 bases between them. The length of the CDR3 is 12 residues. The CDR3 DNA is TGTGCCAGCAGCTATGGGGAGGGAGAAGCTTTCTTT. It yields the protein CASSYGEGEAFF.

This chain connects TRBV5-1 to TRBJ2-2, with a weak D call TRBD1 (5 bases). The CDR3 is 14 amino acids. V lost 7 bases and J lost 2, with 12 bases in between. The germline gives CDR1 SGHRS, CDR2 YFSETQ. As DNA, the CDR3 is TGCGCCAGCTGTTTGACAGCTAACACCGGGGAGCTGTTTTTT. This encodes CASCLTANTGELFF.

The chain recombines TRBV6-1 with TRBJ2-7; no clear D. There are 11 residues in the CDR3. CDR1 and CDR2 from the germline V gene are MNHNS and SASEGT. The ends were cut back, 7 bases at V and 3 bases at J, with 7 bases in the middle. The CDR3 DNA follows: TGTGCCAGCAACAGTAACTACGAGCAGTACTTC. This codes for CASNSNYEQYF.

V and J are TRBV6-5 and TRBJ1-6; D is ambiguous. CDR3 length equals 14 residues. V was trimmed by 7 bases and J by 10 bases, leaving 17 bases between them. Germline CDR1 is MNHEY and CDR2 is SVGAGI. The CDR3 DNA is TGTGCCAGCACCCCGGGCCCGGAGCGATCACCCCTCCACTTT. This gives the protein CASTPGPERSPLHF.

The genes are TRBV10-3 and TRBJ2-2, with a weak D call TRBD2 (5 bases). This CDR3 spans 15 amino acids. Per germline, CDR1 ENHRY and CDR2 SYGVKD. V was cut by 6 bases and J by 1 base, with 12 bases left in between. The DNA for the CDR3 is TGTGCCATCAGCGTTCGGGGAGAGAACACCGGGGAGCTGTTTTTT. Its protein product is CAISVRGENTGELFF.

The chain recombines TRBV11-1 with TRBJ1-2; D is perhaps TRBD1 (5 bases). The CDR3 has 14 residues. Trimming shortened V by 4 bases and J by 2 bases, and 11 bases separated the two germline ends. The germline gives CDR1 SGHAT, CDR2 FQDESV (reference sequence). Written as DNA, the CDR3 is TGTGCCAGCAGCTCGATACAGGTCAACTATGGCTACACCTTC. Its protein is CASSSIQVNYGYTF. Variable domain in full (rest from reference TRBV11-1 and TRBJ1-2): EAEVAQSPRYKITEKSQAVAFWCDPISGHATLYWYRQILGQGPELLVQFQDESVVDDSQLPKDRFSAERLKGVDSTLKIQPAELGDSAMYLCASSSIQVNYGYTFGSGTRLTVV.

Points on this clone: One end of the junction is discordant with germline, which a read error may explain. CDR3 coding DNA: TGTGCCAGCAGCCAAGAACTCGTGTCGGGCAGGGTAACTGGAGCTTTCTTT. Protein: CASSQELVSGRVTGAFF. V gene TRBV14 combines with J gene TRBJ1-1; D possibly corresponds to TRBD1 (5 bases). The CDR3 is 17 residues long. Germline lookup yields CDR1 SGHDN and CDR2 FVKESK.

CDR3 sequence reads: CASSRGTGGSSYTF. The CDR3 nucleotides are TGTGCCAGCAGCCGAGGGACAGGCGGATCTTCATACACCTTC. The chain links TRBV11-3 to TRBJ1-2; 8 positions agree with TRBD1. Germline trimming cut 5 bases from V and 11 bases from J; bases unmatched to any gene: 13. This CDR3 has 14 amino acids. The germline V gene has CDR1 SGHNT and CDR2 YENEEA. The full variable domain, its missing parts supplied by reference TRBV11-3 and TRBJ1-2, is EAGVVQSPRYKIIEKKQPVAFWCNPISGHNTLYWYLQNLGQGPELLIRYENEEAVDDSQLPKDRFSAERLKGVDSTLKIQPAELGDSAVYLCASSRGTGGSSYTFGSGTRLTVV.

V gene TRBV19 combines with J gene TRBJ2-3; 12 bases are shared with TRBD2. CDR1 LNHDA and CDR2 SQIVND come from the germline V gene (reference sequence). CDR3 length equals 16 residues. J gave up 0 bases and V 3 bases, and 1 base lay outside the gene matches. In nucleotides, the CDR3 is TGTGCCAGTAGTATGGGGACTAGCGGGAGCACAGATACGCAGTATTTT. This sequence encodes CASSMGTSGSTDTQYF.

The chain carries TRBV15 and TRBJ1-2; D is perhaps TRBD1 (5 bases). The V gene lost 0 bases and the J gene lost 1 base, with 18 bases spanning the gap. Germline V gene lookup returns CDR1 LNHNV and CDR2 YYDKDF (reference sequence). This CDR3 spans 18 amino acids. CDR3 protein: CATSRDTGFEGDNYGYTF. The CDR3, as DNA: TGTGCCACCAGCAGAGATACGGGGTTTGAAGGGGATAACTATGGCTACACCTTC.

This clone has a count of ten or more. The rearrangement uses TRBV18 and TRBJ1-1; 10 positions match TRBD1. The CDR3 is made up of 16 amino acids. The germline V gene encodes CDR1 KGHSH and CDR2 LQKENI. The junction had 6 bases not matched to a gene; V was cut back by 4 bases and J by 1 base. The CDR3 DNA is TGTGCCAGCTCACAGACAGGGGGCGTCGAGAACACTGAAGCTTTCTTT. Its translation: CASSQTGGVENTEAFF.

The chain links TRBV6-1 to TRBJ1-6, with TRBD1 as a possible D gene (6 bases). CDR3 length equals 13 residues. CDR1 is MNHNS, CDR2 SASEGT, per germline. Trimming pared 8 bases from V and 6 bases from J, leaving 11 bases between. The CDR3 loop is CASRQELNSPLHF. The CDR3, as DNA: TGTGCCAGCCGACAGGAGCTTAATTCACCCCTCCACTTT.

The chain uses TRBV29-1 and TRBJ2-3, with 10 bases identical to TRBD2. From germline, CDR1 is SQVTM and CDR2 ANQGSEA. CDR3 length: 15 residues. The J segment lost 4 bases and the V segment lost 4 bases, leaving 8 bases of the junction unmatched. CDR3 coding DNA: TGCAGCGTTGGCAGTAGCGGGAGGTGGGCAGATACGCAGTATTTT. Protein product: CSVGSSGRWADTQYF.

This clone appeared once. The genes are TRBV6-6 and TRBJ1-1; possible D gene TRBD1, 5 bases. V was pared by 5 bases and J by 9 bases, with 13 bases between. There are 12 residues in the CDR3. Germline V gene lookup returns CDR1 MNHNY and CDR2 SVGAGI (reference sequence). CDR3 nucleotides: TGTGCCAGCAGTCCACATGACAGTAAAGCTTTCTTT. This encodes CASSPHDSKAFF.

The chain employs TRBV5-4 and TRBJ2-7; 8 bases line up with TRBD1. Germline CDR1 reads SGHNT; CDR2 reads YYREEE (reference sequence). The CDR3 consists of 14 residues. Trimming at V came to 3 bases and at J to 5 bases, leaving 7 bases not matched to a gene. The CDR3 reads CASSSQGVRNEQYF. CDR3 bases: TGTGCCAGCAGCTCACAGGGGGTTCGCAACGAGCAGTACTTC.